The clone carrying this T cell receptor beta chain was seen repeatedly, ten times or more. The antigen remains unidentified. The sample belongs to a study of response to subunit inactivated influenza vaccine. Notes on the study in general: There was a suggestion from the authors that each seasonal influenza vaccination recruits few new T cells.

TCRdb recomputed calls from the RT-PCR reads with MiXCR, one row per CDR3 protein. The sample includes about 520,000 distinct CDR3 sequences, roughly 7.9% of them seen just once. Germline assignment: CDR1 SQVTM and CDR2 ANQGSEA. CDR3 size: 13 residues. With V trimmed by 7 bases and J by 2 bases, 5 bases remained unmatched. The genes are TRBV29-1 and TRBJ1-1; 9 positions agree with TRBD1. Material: PBMCs from blood, obtained 23 to 25 months after vaccination. The receptor comes from a man aged 50 to 75 who received an inactivated influenza vaccine. The CDR3 sequence is CSARTGVNTEAFF. CDR3 coding DNA: TGCAGCGCTCGGACAGGGGTTAACACTGAAGCTTTCTTT.